The 6 T cell receptor beta chains listed next were all sequenced from one sample in a study of T cells in Graves' hyperthyroidism and ophthalmopathy. Amplification of TCR beta CDR3 regions was performed using RNA transcripts as template. A first-round RT-PCR of the TCR CDR3 used the HTBI primer set. Via MiXCR, TCRdb re-called the multiplex PCR reads, giving one row per CDR3 protein. The sample has 300,000 to 450,000 distinct CDR3 sequences; 15% are singletons. The sequenced sample consisted of blood. Source of these receptors: a woman in her thirties with Graves' hyperthyroidism.

The table lists this clonotype with many counts. This chain links TRBV4-1 with TRBJ2-5, with D tentatively TRBD1 (6 bases). Between the trimmed V and J ends, which lost 2 bases and 5 bases, there was a span of 12 bases. The germline gives CDR1 MGHRA, CDR2 YSYEKL. The CDR3 covers 14 residues. The CDR3 sequence: CASSQYHREETQYF. The CDR3 bases are TGCGCCAGCAGCCAATATCACAGGGAGGAGACCCAGTACTTC.

Points on this clonotype: A much larger clone lies one base from this, so it may be a read error. The chain uses TRBV6-2 or TRBV6-3 and TRBJ1-2; perhaps TRBD1 as D (5 bases). Germline assignment: CDR1 MNHEY and CDR2 SVGEGT. There are 14 residues in the CDR3. The CDR3: CASRVIGTNYGHTF. CDR3 nucleotides: TGTGCCAGCAGGGTAATTGGGACTAACTATGGCCACACCTTC.

This clonotype came up many times. The chain recombines TRBV11-2 with TRBJ2-1; 10 bases match TRBD2. Germline V gene sequence: CDR1 SGHAT, CDR2 FQNNGV. The CDR3 runs to 17 residues. V gave up 5 bases and J gave up 3 bases; unmatched junction bases: 10. CDR3 bases: TGTGCCAGCAGCCTCCGACTAGCGGGTGGTCTCTACAATGAGCAGTTCTTC. Its protein product is CASSLRLAGGLYNEQFF.

In this sample, this clonotype turned up many times. V usage is TRBV20-1 and J usage is TRBJ2-5; D uncertain. The CDR3 spans 14 residues. V lost 0 bases to trimming and J lost 0 bases, with 8 bases between them. In germline, CDR1 is DFQATT, CDR2 SNEGSKA (reference sequence). This chain's CDR3 is CSARDAADQETQYF. DNA of the CDR3: TGCAGTGCTAGAGATGCGGCGGACCAAGAGACCCAGTACTTC.

This clonotype was detected ten times or more. Here the CDR3 DNA reads TGCAGTGCTTCCAGAACCCTGAAAGGCCAGCCCCAGCATTTT. As protein: CSASRTLKGQPQHF. The rearrangement joins TRBV20-1 to TRBJ1-5, with D uncertain. Germline lookup yields CDR1 DFQATT and CDR2 SNEGSKA (reference sequence). The CDR3 is 14 residues long. Trimming cost V 5 bases and J 7 bases, with 18 bases left between them.

The chain couples TRBV20-1 to TRBJ2-7, with 9 positions matching TRBD2. V shed 3 bases and J 3 bases; nucleotides not matched to a gene: 9. From germline, CDR1 is DFQATT and CDR2 SNEGSKA (reference sequence). This CDR3 comprises 15 residues. CDR3 sequence (DNA): TGCAGTGCTAGGGGGACTAGCCTTAGCTTCTACGAGCAGTACTTC. Its translation: CSARGTSLSFYEQYF.